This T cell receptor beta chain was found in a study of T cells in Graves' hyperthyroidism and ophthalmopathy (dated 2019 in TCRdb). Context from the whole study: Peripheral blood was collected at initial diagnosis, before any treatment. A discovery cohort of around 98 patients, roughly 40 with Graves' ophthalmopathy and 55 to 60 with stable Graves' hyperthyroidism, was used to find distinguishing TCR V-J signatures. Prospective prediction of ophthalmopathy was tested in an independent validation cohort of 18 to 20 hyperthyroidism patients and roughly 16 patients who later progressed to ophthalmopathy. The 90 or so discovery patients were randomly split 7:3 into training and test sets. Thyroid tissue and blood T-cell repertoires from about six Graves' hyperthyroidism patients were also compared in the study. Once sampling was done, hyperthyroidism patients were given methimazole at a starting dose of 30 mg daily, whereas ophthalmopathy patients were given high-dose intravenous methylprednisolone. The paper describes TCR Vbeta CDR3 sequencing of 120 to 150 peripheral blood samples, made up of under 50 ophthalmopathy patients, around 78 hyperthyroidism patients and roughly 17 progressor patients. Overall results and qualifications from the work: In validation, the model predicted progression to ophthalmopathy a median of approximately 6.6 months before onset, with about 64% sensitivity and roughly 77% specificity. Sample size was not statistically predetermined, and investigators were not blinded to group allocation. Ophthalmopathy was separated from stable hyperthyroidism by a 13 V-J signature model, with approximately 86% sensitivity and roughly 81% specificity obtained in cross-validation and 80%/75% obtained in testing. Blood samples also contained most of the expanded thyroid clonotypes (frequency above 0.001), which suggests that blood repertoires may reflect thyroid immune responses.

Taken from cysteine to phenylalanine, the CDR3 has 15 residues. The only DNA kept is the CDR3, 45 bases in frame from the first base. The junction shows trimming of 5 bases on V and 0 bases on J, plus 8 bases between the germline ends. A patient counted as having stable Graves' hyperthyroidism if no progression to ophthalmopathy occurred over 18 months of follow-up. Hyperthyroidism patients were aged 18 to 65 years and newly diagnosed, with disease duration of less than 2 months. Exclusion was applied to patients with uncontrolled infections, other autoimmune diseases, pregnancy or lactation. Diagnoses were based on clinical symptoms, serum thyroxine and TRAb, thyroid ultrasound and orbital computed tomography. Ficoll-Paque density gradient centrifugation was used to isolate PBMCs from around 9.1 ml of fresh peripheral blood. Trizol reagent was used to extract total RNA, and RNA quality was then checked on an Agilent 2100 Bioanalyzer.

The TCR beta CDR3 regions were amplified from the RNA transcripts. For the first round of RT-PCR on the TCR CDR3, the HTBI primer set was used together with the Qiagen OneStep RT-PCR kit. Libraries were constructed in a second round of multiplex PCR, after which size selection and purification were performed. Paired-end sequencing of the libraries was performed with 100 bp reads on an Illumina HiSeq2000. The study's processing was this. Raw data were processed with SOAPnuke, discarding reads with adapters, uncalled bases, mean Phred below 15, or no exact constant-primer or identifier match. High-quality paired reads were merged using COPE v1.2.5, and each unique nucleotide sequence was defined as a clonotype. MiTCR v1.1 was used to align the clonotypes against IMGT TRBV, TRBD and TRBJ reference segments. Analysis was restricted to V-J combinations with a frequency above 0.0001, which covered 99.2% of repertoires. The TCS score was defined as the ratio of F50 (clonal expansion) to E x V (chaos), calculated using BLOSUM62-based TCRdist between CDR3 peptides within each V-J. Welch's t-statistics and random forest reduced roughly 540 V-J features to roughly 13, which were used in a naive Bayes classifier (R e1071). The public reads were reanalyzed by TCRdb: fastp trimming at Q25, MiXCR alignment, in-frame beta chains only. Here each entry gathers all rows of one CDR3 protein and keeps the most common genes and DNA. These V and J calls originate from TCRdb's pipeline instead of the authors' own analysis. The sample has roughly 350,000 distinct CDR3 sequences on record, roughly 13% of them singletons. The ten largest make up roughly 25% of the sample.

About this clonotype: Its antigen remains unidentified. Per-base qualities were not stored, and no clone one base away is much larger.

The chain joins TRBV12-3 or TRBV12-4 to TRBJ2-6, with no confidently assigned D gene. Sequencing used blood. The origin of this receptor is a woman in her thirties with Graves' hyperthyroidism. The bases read TGTGCCAGCAGTGCCGCCTTCTCTGGGGCCAACGTCCTGACTTTC. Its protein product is CASSAAFSGANVLTF.